A selection of T cell receptor beta chains follows, all from one sample in a study of cytomegalovirus exposure and HLA in healthy donors. TCRdb's table, derived via immunoSEQ multiplex PCR, lists solely in-frame clones and lacks some. Counted here are some 120,000 clones, less than 90% occurring once; the ten biggest clones make up around 20%. Source material: PBMCs. These receptor sequences come from a man younger than 35 in good health and CMV-seropositive. The CDR3 runs from the conserved cysteine through the conserved F or W. The D gene is left open where the match is weak. A clone size is listed for some rows: how often the clone was seen (once, few, many), or a class if it is expanded.

abundance,v_gene,j_gene,d_gene,CDR3aa,CDR3nt
NA,TRBV10-3,TRBJ1-1,NA,CAIRLPGVNTEAFF,TGTGCCATCAGGCTACCGGGGGTGAACACTGAAGCTTTCTTT
NA,TRBV28,TRBJ1-2,TRBD1,CASSALGQGINYGYTF,TGTGCCAGCAGTGCACTGGGACAGGGTATAAACTATGGCTACACCTTC
NA,TRBV7-3,TRBJ2-3,NA,CASSWGGVPTDTQYF,TGTGCCAGCAGCTGGGGCGGGGTTCCCACAGATACGCAGTATTTT
NA,TRBV11-2,TRBJ1-4,NA,CASSLLGGVLEKLFF,TGTGCCAGCAGCTTATTGGGGGGGGTTTTAGAAAAACTGTTTTTT
NA,TRBV2,TRBJ1-1,NA,CASSEGTGSYEAFF,TGTGCCAGCAGTGAAGGAACAGGGAGTTATGAAGCTTTCTTT
NA,TRBV15,TRBJ1-2,NA,CATSRVLGNGYTF,TGTGCCACCAGCAGAGTCCTCGGGAATGGCTACACCTTC
NA,TRBV6-5,TRBJ1-1,TRBD1,CASRPTGGRTEAFF,TGTGCCAGCAGACCTACAGGGGGCCGCACTGAAGCTTTCTTT
NA,TRBV7-9,TRBJ2-3,NA,CASSVAGQGLTDTQYF,TGTGCCAGCAGCGTAGCGGGACAGGGTTTGACAGATACGCAGTATTTT
once,TRBV5-4,TRBJ2-7,NA,CASSPERGYEQYF,TGTGCCAGCAGCCCCGAGCGCGGCTACGAGCAGTACTTC
NA,TRBV30,TRBJ2-7,NA,CAWSYRNYEQYF,TGTGCCTGGAGTTACAGGAACTACGAGCAGTACTTC
NA,TRBV9,TRBJ2-2,TRBD1,CASSPPGTGYTGELFF,TGTGCCAGCAGCCCCCCCGGGACAGGGTACACCGGGGAGCTGTTTTTT
NA,TRBV19,TRBJ2-7,NA,CASSAGQSDYEQYF,TGTGCCAGTAGTGCCGGACAGTCAGACTACGAGCAGTACTTC
NA,TRBV11-2,TRBJ1-4,NA,CASSSLRDEKLFF,TGTGCCAGCAGCTCCCTCAGGGATGAAAAACTGTTTTTT
NA,TRBV28,TRBJ2-3,NA,CASSPTGIETQYF,TGTGCCAGCAGTCCCACAGGGATCGAAACGCAGTATTTT
once,TRBV2,TRBJ2-3,NA,CASSGGGAGTDTQYF,TGTGCCAGCAGTGGTGGGGGGGCCGGGACAGATACGCAGTATTTT
NA,TRBV5-4,TRBJ1-1,TRBD1,CASSFDRENTEAFF,TGTGCCAGCAGCTTCGACAGGGAGAACACTGAAGCTTTCTTT
NA,TRBV10-2,TRBJ1-6,NA,CASSEPSGGSPLHF,TGCGCCAGCAGTGAGCCCTCAGGAGGGTCACCCCTCCACTTT
NA,TRBV30,TRBJ1-6,TRBD1,CACRDRYNSPLHF,TGTGCCTGCCGGGACAGATATAATTCACCCCTCCACTTT
NA,TRBV27,TRBJ2-1,TRBD2,CASSLTSGGPNEQFF,TGTGCCAGCAGTTTAACTAGCGGGGGGCCCAATGAGCAGTTCTTC
NA,TRBV11-1,TRBJ2-5,TRBD1,CASSFSGTAQETQYF,TGTGCCAGCAGCTTCTCCGGGACAGCACAAGAGACCCAGTACTTC
many,TRBV18,TRBJ1-1,NA,CASSPPLSRGNTEAFF,TGTGCCAGCTCACCACCCTTGTCCAGGGGTAACACTGAAGCTTTCTTT
NA,TRBV5-1,TRBJ2-7,NA,CAGSLAYEQYF,TGCGCCGGCAGCTTGGCGTACGAGCAGTACTTC
NA,TRBV7-8,TRBJ2-1,NA,CASSLATLGVRDEQFF,TGTGCCAGCAGCTTAGCTACGCTAGGGGTCCGGGATGAGCAGTTCTTC
NA,TRBV6-4,TRBJ2-1,TRBD1,CASSRQGNYNEQFF,TGTGCCAGCAGCAGACAGGGGAACTACAATGAGCAGTTCTTC
NA,TRBV2,TRBJ2-7,TRBD1,CASGQAPHEQYF,TGTGCCAGCGGACAGGCACCCCACGAGCAGTACTTC
NA,TRBV4-1,TRBJ2-7,NA,CASSQDRGLGSYEQYF,TGCGCCAGCAGCCAAGATCGCGGGCTCGGCTCCTACGAGCAGTACTTC
few,TRBV2,TRBJ1-4,TRBD1,CASSQGTANEKLFF,TGTGCCAGCAGTCAAGGGACAGCTAATGAAAAACTGTTTTTT
NA,TRBV7-2,TRBJ1-3,TRBD1,CASSPGGFGNTIYF,TGTGCCAGCAGCCCAGGGGGCTTTGGAAACACCATATATTTT
once,TRBV2,TRBJ2-7,TRBD2,CASSEVLGLAGLVEQYF,TGTGCCAGCAGTGAAGTTTTGGGACTAGCGGGGCTAGTCGAGCAGTACTTC
NA,TRBV10-3,TRBJ2-1,TRBD1,CAISEDRGRASPRSNEQFF,TGTGCCATCAGTGAGGATAGGGGGCGGGCCTCCCCGCGAAGCAATGAGCAGTTCTTC
NA,TRBV19,TRBJ2-5,NA,CASSRGQETQYF,TGTGCCAGTAGTCGGGGCCAAGAGACCCAGTACTTC